The clone carrying this T cell receptor beta chain was seen repeatedly, ten times or more. Its antigen remains unknown. The data stem from a study of T cell repertoires in cytomegalovirus infection. Across the whole study: Both a matching HLA type and CMV infection were indicated by public TCR beta signatures. Broader study findings: Accumulated public TCR beta family frequency recognized individuals carrying CMV together with the relevant HLA.

CDR1 is SGHTA, CDR2 FQGNSA, per germline. V was trimmed by 6 bases and J by 4 bases, leaving 13 bases between them. The CDR3 has 14 residues. TCRdb reanalysed the reads using MiXCR and keeps one entry per CDR3 protein. The sample lists more than 400,000 distinct CDR3 sequences, around a quarter occurring once. The V gene is TRBV7-2, the J gene TRBJ1-3; a possible D gene is TRBD1 (6 bases). The sequenced sample was PBMCs. The clonotype was recovered from a human donor in good health (CMV status not recorded). Some clones in this sample may be carry-over from other donors' samples. CDR3 in DNA: TGTGCCAGCAGTCAAACAGGGAACGGAAACACCATATATTTT. It encodes CASSQTGNGNTIYF.